This T cell receptor (beta chain) appears in the sequencing data of a study of molecular identifiers for immune sequencing clone quantification. This clonotype came up many times. Its specificity is not known. The CDR3 length is 15 residues. In germline, CDR1 is SGHVS, CDR2 FNYEAQ. Trimming at V came to 5 bases and at J to 2 bases, leaving 5 bases not matched to a gene. TCRdb itself ran the PCR reads through MiXCR, one entry per CDR3 protein. Altogether about 320,000 distinct CDR3 sequences are present, roughly a fifth being singletons, with the ten largest covering more than 0.8%. Broader study findings: Over 98% of effector molecules, but under 1% in naive cells, were held by clones with more than 20 RNA copies.

This chain uses TRBV7-6 with TRBJ2-5; 10 nucleotides line up with TRBD2. The sequencing input was naive CD8+ T cells from blood, with Jurkat cell RNA spiked in. As to subset: FACS-sorted CD8+CD4-CCR7+CD45RA+ naive T cells. The sequence was collected from a human donor in good health. Some libraries in this study had Jurkat cell RNA spiked in. CDR3 sequence reads: CASSPGLAEQETQYF. The CDR3 DNA sequence: TGTGCCAGCAGCCCAGGACTAGCGGAACAAGAGACCCAGTACTTC.